These 2 T cell receptor beta chains share one sample of origin, sequenced in a study of B cell selection in AIRE deficiency. Clones were read by immunoSEQ multiplex PCR, and TCRdb kept only the in-frame ones, dropping some. Of about 24,000 clones listed, approximately 96% are singletons. Sorting defined conventional CD4 T cells as CD4+CD127+. Sequenced sample: CD4+CD127+ conventional T cells sorted from PBMCs. The receptors were sampled from a human donor in good health.

The chain employs TRBV18 and TRBJ2-5; D might be TRBD1 (6 bases). Germline V gene sequence: CDR1 KGHSH, CDR2 LQKENI. This CDR3 has 13 residues. Trimming cost V 2 bases and J 4 bases, with 8 bases left between them. The CDR3 sequence: CASSPTGPETQYF. The CDR3 bases are TGTGCCAGCTCACCAACAGGGCCAGAGACCCAGTACTTC.

The chain couples TRBV30 to TRBJ2-7; D gene unclear. This CDR3 spans 12 amino acids. Trimming shortened V by 1 base and J by 3 bases, and 7 bases separated the two germline ends. CDR1 is GTSNPN, CDR2 SVGIG, per germline (reference sequence). The CDR3 coding sequence is TGTGCCTGGAGTGCCACTATCTACGAGCAGTACTTC. It is translated as CAWSATIYEQYF.